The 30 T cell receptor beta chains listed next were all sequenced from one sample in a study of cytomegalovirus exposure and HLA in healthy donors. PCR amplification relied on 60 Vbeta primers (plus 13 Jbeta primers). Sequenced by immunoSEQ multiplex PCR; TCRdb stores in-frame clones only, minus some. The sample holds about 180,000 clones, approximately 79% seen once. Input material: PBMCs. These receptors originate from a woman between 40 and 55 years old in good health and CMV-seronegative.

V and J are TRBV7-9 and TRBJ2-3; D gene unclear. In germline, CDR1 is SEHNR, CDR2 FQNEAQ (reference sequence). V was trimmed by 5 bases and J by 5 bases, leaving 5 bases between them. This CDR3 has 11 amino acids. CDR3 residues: CASSQLDTQYF. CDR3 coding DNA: TGTGCCAGCAGCCAACTAGATACGCAGTATTTT.

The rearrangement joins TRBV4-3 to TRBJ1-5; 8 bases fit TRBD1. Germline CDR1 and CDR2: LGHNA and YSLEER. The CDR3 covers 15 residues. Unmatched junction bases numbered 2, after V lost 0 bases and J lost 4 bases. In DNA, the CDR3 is TGCGCCAGCAGCCAAGACAGGGACAGGAATCAGCCCCAGCATTTT. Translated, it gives CASSQDRDRNQPQHF.

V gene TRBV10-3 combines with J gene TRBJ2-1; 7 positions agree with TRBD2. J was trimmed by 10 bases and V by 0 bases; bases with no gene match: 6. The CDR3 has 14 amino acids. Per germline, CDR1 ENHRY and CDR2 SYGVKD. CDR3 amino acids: CAISESFEGGEQFF. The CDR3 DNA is TGTGCCATCAGTGAGTCGTTTGAGGGAGGGGAGCAGTTCTTC.

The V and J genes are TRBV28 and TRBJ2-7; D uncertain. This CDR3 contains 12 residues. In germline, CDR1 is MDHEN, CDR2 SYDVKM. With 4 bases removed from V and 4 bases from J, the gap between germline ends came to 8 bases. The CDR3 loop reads CASSSNVYEQYF. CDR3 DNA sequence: TGTGCCAGCAGTTCCAATGTTTACGAGCAGTACTTC. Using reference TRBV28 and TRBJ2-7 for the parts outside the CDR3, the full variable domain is DVKVTQSSRYLVKRTGEKVFLECVQDMDHENMFWYRQDPGLGLRLIYFSYDVKMKEKGDIPEGYSVSREKKERFSLILESASTNQTSMYLCASSSNVYEQYFGPGTRLTVT.

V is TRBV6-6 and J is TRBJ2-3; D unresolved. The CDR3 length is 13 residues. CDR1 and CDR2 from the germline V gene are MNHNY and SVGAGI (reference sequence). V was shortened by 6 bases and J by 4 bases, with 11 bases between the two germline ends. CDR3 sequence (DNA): TGTGCCAGCAGACCTCGGGTGTCAGATACGCAGTATTTT. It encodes CASRPRVSDTQYF.

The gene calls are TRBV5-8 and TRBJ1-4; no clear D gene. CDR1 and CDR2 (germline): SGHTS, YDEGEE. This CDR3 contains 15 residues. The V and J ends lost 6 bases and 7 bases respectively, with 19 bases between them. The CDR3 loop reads CASTPWRIGSEKLFF. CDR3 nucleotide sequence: TGTGCCAGCACTCCCTGGAGGATCGGGAGTGAAAAACTGTTTTTT. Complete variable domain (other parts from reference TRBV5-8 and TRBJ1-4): EAGVTQSPTHLIKTRGQQATLRCSPISGHTSVYWYQQALGLGLQFLLWYDEGEERNRGNFPPRFSGRQFPNYSSELNVNALELEDSALYLCASTPWRIGSEKLFFGSGTQLSVL.

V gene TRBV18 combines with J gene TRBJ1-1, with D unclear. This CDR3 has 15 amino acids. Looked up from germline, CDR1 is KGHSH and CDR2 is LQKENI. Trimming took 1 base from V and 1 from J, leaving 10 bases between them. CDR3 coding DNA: TGTGCCAGCTCACCACTTTCGATGGCGAACACTGAAGCTTTCTTT. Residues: CASSPLSMANTEAFF.

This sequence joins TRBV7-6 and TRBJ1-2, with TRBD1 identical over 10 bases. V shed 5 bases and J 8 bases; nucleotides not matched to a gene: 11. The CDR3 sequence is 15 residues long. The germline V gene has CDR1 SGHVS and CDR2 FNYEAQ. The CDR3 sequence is CASSPYTGTGVGYTF. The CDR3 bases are TGTGCCAGCAGCCCCTACACCGGGACAGGGGTCGGCTACACCTTC.

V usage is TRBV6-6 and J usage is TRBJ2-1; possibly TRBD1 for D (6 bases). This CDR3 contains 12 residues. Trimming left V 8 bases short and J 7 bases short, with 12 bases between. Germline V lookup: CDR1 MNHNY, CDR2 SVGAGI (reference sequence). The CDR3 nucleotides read TGTGCCAGCGGAAGCAGGGGAAATGAGCAGTTCTTC. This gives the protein CASGSRGNEQFF.

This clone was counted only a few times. Here the CDR3 reads CASSFTGGNEKLFF. The CDR3 bases are TGTGCCAGCAGTTTCACAGGGGGAAATGAAAAACTGTTTTTT. This chain links TRBV27 with TRBJ1-4; 8 nucleotides align to TRBD1. CDR3 length: 14 amino acids. Germline CDR1 reads MNHEY; CDR2 reads SMNVEV (reference sequence). Trimming cost V 3 bases and J 5 bases; bases outside gene matches: 2.

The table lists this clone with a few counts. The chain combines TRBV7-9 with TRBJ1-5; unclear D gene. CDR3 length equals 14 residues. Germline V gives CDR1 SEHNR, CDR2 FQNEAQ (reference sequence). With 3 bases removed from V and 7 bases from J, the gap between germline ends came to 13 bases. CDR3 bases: TGTGCCAGCAGCTTCTCGGTTGGCGGGCAGCCCCAGCATTTT. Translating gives CASSFSVGGQPQHF.

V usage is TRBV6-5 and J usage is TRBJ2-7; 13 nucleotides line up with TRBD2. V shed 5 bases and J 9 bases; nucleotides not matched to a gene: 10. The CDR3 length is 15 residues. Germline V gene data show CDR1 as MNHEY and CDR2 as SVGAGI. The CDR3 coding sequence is TGTGCCAGCAGTGGGGGACTAGCGGGGCCCGGGGGGCAGTACTTC. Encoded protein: CASSGGLAGPGGQYF.

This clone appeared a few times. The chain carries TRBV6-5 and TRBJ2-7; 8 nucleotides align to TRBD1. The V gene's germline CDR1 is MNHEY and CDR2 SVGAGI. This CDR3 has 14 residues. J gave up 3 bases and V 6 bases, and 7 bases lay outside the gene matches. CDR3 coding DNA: TGTGCCAGCAGGGGCGGACAGGGAATCTACGAGCAGTACTTC. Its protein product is CASRGGQGIYEQYF.

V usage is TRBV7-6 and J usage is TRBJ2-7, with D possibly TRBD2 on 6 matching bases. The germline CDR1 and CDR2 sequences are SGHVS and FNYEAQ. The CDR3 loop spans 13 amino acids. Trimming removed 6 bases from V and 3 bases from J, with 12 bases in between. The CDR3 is CASRDYDSYEQYF. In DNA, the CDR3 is TGTGCCAGCAGGGACTATGACAGCTACGAGCAGTACTTC.

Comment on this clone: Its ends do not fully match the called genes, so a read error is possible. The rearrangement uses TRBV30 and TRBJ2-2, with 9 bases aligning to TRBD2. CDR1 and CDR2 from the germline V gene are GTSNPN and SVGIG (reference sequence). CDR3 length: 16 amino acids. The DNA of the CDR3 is TGTGCCTGGGAAGGCGGGAGGGTATCGAACACCGGGAAGCTGTTTTTT. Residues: CAWEGGRVSNTGKLFF.

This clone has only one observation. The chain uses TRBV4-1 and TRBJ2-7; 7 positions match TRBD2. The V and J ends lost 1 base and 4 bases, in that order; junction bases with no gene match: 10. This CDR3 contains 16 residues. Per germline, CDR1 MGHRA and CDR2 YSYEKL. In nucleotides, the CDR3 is TGCGCCAGCAGCCAAGCGAGGGTAGCGGGCACTTACGAGCAGTACTTC. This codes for CASSQARVAGTYEQYF.

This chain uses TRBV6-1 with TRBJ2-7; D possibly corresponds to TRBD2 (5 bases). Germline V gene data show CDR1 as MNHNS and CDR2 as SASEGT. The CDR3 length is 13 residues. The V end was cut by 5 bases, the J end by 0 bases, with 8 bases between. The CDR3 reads CASSWRVSYEQYF. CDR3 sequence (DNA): TGTGCCAGCAGTTGGCGGGTCTCCTACGAGCAGTACTTC.

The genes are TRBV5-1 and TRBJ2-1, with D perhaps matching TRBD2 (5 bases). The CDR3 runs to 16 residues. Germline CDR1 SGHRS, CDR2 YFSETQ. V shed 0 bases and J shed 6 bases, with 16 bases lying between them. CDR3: CASSLETGLGSNEQFF. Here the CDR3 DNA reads TGCGCCAGCAGCTTGGAAACGGGATTAGGGTCCAATGAGCAGTTCTTC.

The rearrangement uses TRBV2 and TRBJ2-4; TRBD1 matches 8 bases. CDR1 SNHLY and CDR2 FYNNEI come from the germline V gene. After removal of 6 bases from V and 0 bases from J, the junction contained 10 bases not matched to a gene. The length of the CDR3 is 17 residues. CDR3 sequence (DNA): TGTGCCAGCAGCGGACAGGGTTTGAGGGGAGCCAAAAACATTCAGTACTTC. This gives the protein CASSGQGLRGAKNIQYF.

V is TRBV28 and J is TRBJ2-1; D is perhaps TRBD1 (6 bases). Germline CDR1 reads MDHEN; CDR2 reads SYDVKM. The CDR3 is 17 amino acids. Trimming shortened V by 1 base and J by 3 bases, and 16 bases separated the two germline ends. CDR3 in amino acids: CASSLSRDKGYYNEQFF. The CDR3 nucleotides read TGTGCCAGCAGTTTATCCCGGGACAAGGGTTACTACAATGAGCAGTTCTTC.

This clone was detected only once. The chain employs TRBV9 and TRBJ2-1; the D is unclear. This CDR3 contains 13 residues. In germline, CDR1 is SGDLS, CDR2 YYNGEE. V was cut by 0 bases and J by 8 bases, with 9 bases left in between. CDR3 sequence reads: CASSVGSSDEQFF. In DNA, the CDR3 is TGTGCCAGCAGCGTAGGGTCAAGCGATGAGCAGTTCTTC.

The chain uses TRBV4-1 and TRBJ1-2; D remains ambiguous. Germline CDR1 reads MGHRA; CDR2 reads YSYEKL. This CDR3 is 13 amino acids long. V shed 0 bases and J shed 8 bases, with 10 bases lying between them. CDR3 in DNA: TGCGCCAGCAGCCAAGATCGGGAGGGAGGCTACACCTTC. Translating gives CASSQDREGGYTF.

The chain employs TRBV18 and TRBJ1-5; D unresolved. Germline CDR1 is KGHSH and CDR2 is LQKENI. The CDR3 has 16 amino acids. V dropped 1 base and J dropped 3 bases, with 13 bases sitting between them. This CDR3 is CASSPLKRQDNQPQHF. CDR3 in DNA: TGTGCCAGCTCACCACTTAAACGCCAGGACAATCAGCCCCAGCATTTT.

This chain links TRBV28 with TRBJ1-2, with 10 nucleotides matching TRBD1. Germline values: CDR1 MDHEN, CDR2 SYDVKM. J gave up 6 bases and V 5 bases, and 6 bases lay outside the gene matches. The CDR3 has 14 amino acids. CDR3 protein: CASSAPGTGDGYTF. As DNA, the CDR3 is TGTGCCAGCAGTGCCCCCGGGACAGGGGATGGCTACACCTTC.

The CDR3 DNA is TGTGCCAGCAGCCCCACCGAAAGGGGGACAGTCATCACAGATACGCAGTATTTT. Translation gives CASSPTERGTVITDTQYF. The rearrangement links TRBV5-6 to TRBJ2-3, with 7 bases matching TRBD1. The CDR3 totals 18 residues. CDR1 is SGHDT and CDR2 is YYEEEE in the germline V gene. V lost 4 bases and J lost 2; bases outside the gene matches: 16.

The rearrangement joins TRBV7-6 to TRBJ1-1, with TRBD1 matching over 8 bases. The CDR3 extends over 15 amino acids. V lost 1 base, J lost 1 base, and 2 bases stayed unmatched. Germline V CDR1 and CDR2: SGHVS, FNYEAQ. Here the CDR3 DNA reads TGTGCCAGCAGCTTAGGGGGGACAGGGAACACTGAAGCTTTCTTT. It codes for CASSLGGTGNTEAFF.

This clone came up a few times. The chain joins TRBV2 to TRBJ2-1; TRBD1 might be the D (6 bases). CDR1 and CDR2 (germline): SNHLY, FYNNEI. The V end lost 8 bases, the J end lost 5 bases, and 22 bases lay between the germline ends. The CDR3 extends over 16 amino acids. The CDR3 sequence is CASFPPYGDIDNEQFF. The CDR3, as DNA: TGTGCCAGCTTCCCCCCCTATGGGGACATAGACAATGAGCAGTTCTTC.

The CDR3 region is CASSSLAGGEETQYF. CDR3 in DNA: TGTGCCAGCAGTTCACTAGCGGGAGGGGAAGAGACCCAGTACTTC. V and J are TRBV27 and TRBJ2-5, with 13 nucleotides matching TRBD2. The CDR3 runs 15 residues. Trimming removed 4 bases from V and 3 bases from J; junction bases left unmatched: 2. Germline loops: CDR1 MNHEY, CDR2 SMNVEV (reference sequence).

The DNA for the CDR3 is TGTGCCAGCAGTGAACGCGGGACAGGGGGAGAGACCCAGTACTTC. This translates into CASSERGTGGETQYF. The chain has TRBV25-1 and TRBJ2-5; 11 bases map to TRBD1. The CDR3 has 15 amino acids. With 2 bases clipped from V and 4 bases from J, the junction kept 3 bases outside the gene matches. The germline CDR1 and CDR2 sequences are MGHDK and SYGVNS.

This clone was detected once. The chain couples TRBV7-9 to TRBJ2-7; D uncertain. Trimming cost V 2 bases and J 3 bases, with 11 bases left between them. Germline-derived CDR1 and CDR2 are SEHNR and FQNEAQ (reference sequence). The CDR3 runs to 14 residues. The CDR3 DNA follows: TGTGCCAGCAGCTTATATTCAGTCAACTACGAGCAGTACTTC. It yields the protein CASSLYSVNYEQYF.